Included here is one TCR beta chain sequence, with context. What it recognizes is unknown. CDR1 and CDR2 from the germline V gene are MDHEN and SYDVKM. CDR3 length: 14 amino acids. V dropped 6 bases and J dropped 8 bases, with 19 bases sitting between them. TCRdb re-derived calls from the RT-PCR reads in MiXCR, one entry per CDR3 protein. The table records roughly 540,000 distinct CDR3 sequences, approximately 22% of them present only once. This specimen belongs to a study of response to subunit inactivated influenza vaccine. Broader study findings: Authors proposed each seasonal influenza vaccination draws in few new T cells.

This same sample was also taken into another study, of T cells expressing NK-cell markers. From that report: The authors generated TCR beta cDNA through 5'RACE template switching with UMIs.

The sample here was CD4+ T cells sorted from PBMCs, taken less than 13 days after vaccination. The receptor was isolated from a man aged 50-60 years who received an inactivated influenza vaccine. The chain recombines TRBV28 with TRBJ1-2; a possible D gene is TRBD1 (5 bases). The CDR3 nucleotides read TGTGCCAGCAGCCCCGAGCGGTGGGGGAAGGGCTACACCTTC. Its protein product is CASSPERWGKGYTF.